The rows below give T cell receptor beta chains drawn from one sample of a study of PD-L1 blockade in urothelial cancer. Profiled with immunoSEQ multiplex PCR; TCRdb holds only in-frame clones, not every one. The top ten hold 8% to 10% of the sample, which has about 25,000 clones, roughly 80% seen once. The sequencing used PBMCs, collected around atezolizumab (anti-PD-L1) treatment. The receptors shown here come from a man in his 70s with urothelial cancer. Each CDR3 is given with its conserved first and last residue. The order of the fields is D gene, clone size, J gene, V gene, CDR3 DNA, CDR3 protein. A D gene is named only where the DNA matches it firmly. Clone size is not always given. Where it is, it says once, few, many or a class for expanded clones.

D gene: TRBD1; clone size: NA; J gene: TRBJ1-5; V gene: TRBV28; CDR3 DNA: TGTGCCAGCAGTTGGACAGGGGCTCAGCCCCAGCATTTT; CDR3 protein: CASSWTGAQPQHF
D gene: NA; clone size: once; J gene: TRBJ1-2; V gene: TRBV5-4; CDR3 DNA: TGTGCCAGCAGCTTGGGGACAGCCTATGGCTACACCTTC; CDR3 protein: CASSLGTAYGYTF
D gene: NA; clone size: NA; J gene: TRBJ2-1; V gene: TRBV4-2; CDR3 DNA: TGTGCCAGCAGCCAAGACCTAGCTTATGAGCAGTTCTTC; CDR3 protein: CASSQDLAYEQFF
D gene: TRBD2; clone size: NA; J gene: TRBJ2-1; V gene: TRBV5-1; CDR3 DNA: TGCGCCAGCAGCTTCGGCGGGAGCTCCTACAATGAGCAGTTCTTC; CDR3 protein: CASSFGGSSYNEQFF
D gene: TRBD1; clone size: NA; J gene: TRBJ2-7; V gene: TRBV13; CDR3 DNA: TGTGCCAGCAGCCGGGGGACAGGGGGCGCTTACGAGCAGTACTTC; CDR3 protein: CASSRGTGGAYEQYF
D gene: TRBD1; clone size: NA; J gene: TRBJ1-2; V gene: TRBV6-6; CDR3 DNA: TGTGCCAGCAGCCAAGGACAGGGATCTAACTATGGCTACACCTTC; CDR3 protein: CASSQGQGSNYGYTF
D gene: NA; clone size: NA; J gene: TRBJ2-6; V gene: TRBV7-9; CDR3 DNA: TGTGCCAGCAGCTTACTTCGCAGCTCTGGGGCCAACGTCCTGACTTTC; CDR3 protein: CASSLLRSSGANVLTF
D gene: TRBD2; clone size: NA; J gene: TRBJ2-2; V gene: TRBV29-1; CDR3 DNA: TGCAGCGTCCGACTAGCGGGAGGGCCAGGGTCCGGGGAGCTGTTTTTT; CDR3 protein: CSVRLAGGPGSGELFF
D gene: NA; clone size: NA; J gene: TRBJ1-4; V gene: TRBV21-1; CDR3 DNA: TGTGCCAGCAACAGGGGCAGGGGGCTAGCTAATGAAAAACTGTTTTTT; CDR3 protein: CASNRGRGLANEKLFF
D gene: NA; clone size: once; J gene: TRBJ2-1; V gene: TRBV6-5; CDR3 DNA: TGTGCCAGCAGCATCGGGGATGGTTGGTTGAATGAGCAGTTCTTC; CDR3 protein: CASSIGDGWLNEQFF
D gene: NA; clone size: NA; J gene: TRBJ1-1; V gene: TRBV7-9; CDR3 DNA: TGTGCCAGCAGCTTAGATAGAGCTTTCTTT; CDR3 protein: CASSLDRAFF
D gene: NA; clone size: NA; J gene: TRBJ2-5; V gene: TRBV11-2; CDR3 DNA: TGTGCCAGCAGCCAATTAGCAGTGGAGACCCAGTACTTC; CDR3 protein: CASSQLAVETQYF
D gene: NA; clone size: NA; J gene: TRBJ2-1; V gene: TRBV30; CDR3 DNA: TGTGCCTGGACCCCCGGCCTTCGGGGCAATGAGCAGTTCTTC; CDR3 protein: CAWTPGLRGNEQFF
D gene: NA; clone size: NA; J gene: TRBJ1-4; V gene: TRBV16; CDR3 DNA: TGTGCCAGCAGCCGCTACACAGCAACTAATGAAAAACTGTTTTTT; CDR3 protein: CASSRYTATNEKLFF
D gene: NA; clone size: NA; J gene: TRBJ1-1; V gene: TRBV5-1; CDR3 DNA: TGCGCCAGCAGCTTGGGAGGGAGTGGCGAAGCTTTCTTT; CDR3 protein: CASSLGGSGEAFF
D gene: NA; clone size: NA; J gene: TRBJ2-3; V gene: TRBV5-5; CDR3 DNA: TGTGCCAGCAGGCAAACTAGCGATACGCAGTATTTT; CDR3 protein: CASRQTSDTQYF
D gene: NA; clone size: few; J gene: TRBJ1-4; V gene: TRBV7-2; CDR3 DNA: TGTGCCAGCAGCTTAGTCGCAGATAGGACTCTTAATGAAAAACTGTTTTTT; CDR3 protein: CASSLVADRTLNEKLFF
D gene: NA; clone size: NA; J gene: TRBJ1-2; V gene: TRBV7-8; CDR3 DNA: TGTGCCAGCACCTCCTGGGAGCAATTAACTAATTACTATGGCTACACCTTC; CDR3 protein: CASTSWEQLTNYYGYTF
D gene: NA; clone size: NA; J gene: TRBJ1-4; V gene: TRBV5-6; CDR3 DNA: TGTGCCAGCAGCAAGTACAGGACAGATTCTAATGAAAAACTGTTTTTT; CDR3 protein: CASSKYRTDSNEKLFF
D gene: TRBD1; clone size: NA; J gene: TRBJ1-2; V gene: TRBV10-3; CDR3 DNA: TGTGCCATCACCGACAGGGGCGAAGGTTTTGGCTACACCTTC; CDR3 protein: CAITDRGEGFGYTF
D gene: NA; clone size: once; J gene: TRBJ2-3; V gene: TRBV6-5; CDR3 DNA: TGTGCCAGCAGGGTCGACTTGCCCAGCACAGATACGCAGTATTTT; CDR3 protein: CASRVDLPSTDTQYF
D gene: TRBD1; clone size: NA; J gene: TRBJ2-4; V gene: TRBV6-1; CDR3 DNA: TGTGCCAGCAGTGGCCTCGGGACAGAGAAAAACATTCAGTACTTC; CDR3 protein: CASSGLGTEKNIQYF
D gene: TRBD1; clone size: once; J gene: TRBJ2-3; V gene: TRBV30; CDR3 DNA: TGTGCCTGGAGGACAGGGGGCGGCACAGATACGCAGTATTTT; CDR3 protein: CAWRTGGGTDTQYF
D gene: NA; clone size: NA; J gene: TRBJ2-6; V gene: TRBV2; CDR3 DNA: TGTGCCAGCCTGACAGTCTCTGGGGCCAACGTCCTGACTTTC; CDR3 protein: CASLTVSGANVLTF
D gene: NA; clone size: NA; J gene: TRBJ2-7; V gene: TRBV11-2; CDR3 DNA: TGTGCCAGCAGCTTATTGAGGGGGACTAACGAGCAGTACTTC; CDR3 protein: CASSLLRGTNEQYF
D gene: TRBD1; clone size: few; J gene: TRBJ2-7; V gene: TRBV10-3; CDR3 DNA: TGTGCCATCAGTGATTATCGGACAGGGGGCGAGCAGTACTTC; CDR3 protein: CAISDYRTGGEQYF
D gene: TRBD2; clone size: once; J gene: TRBJ2-5; V gene: TRBV11-2; CDR3 DNA: TGTGCCAGCAGCTTACGGACTAGCGGGCCTCAAGAGACCCAGTACTTC; CDR3 protein: CASSLRTSGPQETQYF
D gene: TRBD1; clone size: NA; J gene: TRBJ2-5; V gene: TRBV19; CDR3 DNA: TGTGCCACCACGCGGGGACAGGGCACGGAGACCCAGTACTTC; CDR3 protein: CATTRGQGTETQYF
D gene: TRBD2; clone size: NA; J gene: TRBJ2-1; V gene: TRBV6-4; CDR3 DNA: TGTGCCAGCAGACCGACTAGCGGGAGTATGAATGAGCAGTTCTTC; CDR3 protein: CASRPTSGSMNEQFF
D gene: NA; clone size: NA; J gene: TRBJ2-1; V gene: TRBV7-9; CDR3 DNA: TGTGCCAGCAGAATGGGCCCGTTGGATGAGCAGTTCTTC; CDR3 protein: CASRMGPLDEQFF
D gene: NA; clone size: NA; J gene: TRBJ2-7; V gene: TRBV27; CDR3 DNA: TGTGCCAGCAGTTTATCGAGGTCGACTCCTCGCTACGAGCAGTACTTC; CDR3 protein: CASSLSRSTPRYEQYF
D gene: NA; clone size: few; J gene: TRBJ2-7; V gene: TRBV21-1; CDR3 DNA: TGTGCCAGCAGCAAAGGGTCGAAGCGGGAGACCTACGAGCAGTACTTC; CDR3 protein: CASSKGSKRETYEQYF
D gene: TRBD1; clone size: NA; J gene: TRBJ1-1; V gene: TRBV6-1; CDR3 DNA: TGTGCCAGCAATACGAGACAGGGGGTGACTGAAGCTTTCTTT; CDR3 protein: CASNTRQGVTEAFF
D gene: NA; clone size: NA; J gene: TRBJ1-5; V gene: TRBV27; CDR3 DNA: TGTGCCAGCAGCCTTAGCAGGGCTAGCAATCAGCCCCAGCATTTT; CDR3 protein: CASSLSRASNQPQHF
D gene: TRBD1; clone size: once; J gene: TRBJ1-1; V gene: TRBV6-5; CDR3 DNA: TGTGCCAGCACCCAGGGGGTATTAAACACTGAAGCTTTCTTT; CDR3 protein: CASTQGVLNTEAFF
D gene: NA; clone size: NA; J gene: TRBJ1-2; V gene: TRBV5-1; CDR3 DNA: TGCGCCAGCAGCTTGGATCCTTCTAGCTCTGGCTACACCTTC; CDR3 protein: CASSLDPSSSGYTF
D gene: TRBD2; clone size: NA; J gene: TRBJ2-5; V gene: TRBV27; CDR3 DNA: TGTGCCAGCAGCCGGGAGGGACACCGGTCCCAAGAGACCCAGTACTTC; CDR3 protein: CASSREGHRSQETQYF
D gene: NA; clone size: NA; J gene: TRBJ1-3; V gene: TRBV28; CDR3 DNA: TGTGCCAGCAGTTCCGAGGAAAACACCATATATTTT; CDR3 protein: CASSSEENTIYF
D gene: NA; clone size: once; J gene: TRBJ1-1; V gene: TRBV6-1; CDR3 DNA: TGTGCCAGCAGTGAATTGGGCAGTTTGAACACTGAAGCTTTCTTT; CDR3 protein: CASSELGSLNTEAFF
D gene: NA; clone size: NA; J gene: TRBJ1-5; V gene: TRBV2; CDR3 DNA: TGTGCCAGCCACCGAGATAGCAATCAGCCCCAGCATTTT; CDR3 protein: CASHRDSNQPQHF
D gene: TRBD1; clone size: NA; J gene: TRBJ2-7; V gene: TRBV19; CDR3 DNA: TGTGCCAGTGCGGGACAGGGGTTCTACGAGCAGTACTTC; CDR3 protein: CASAGQGFYEQYF
D gene: NA; clone size: once; J gene: TRBJ1-1; V gene: TRBV2; CDR3 DNA: TGTGCCAGCAGAATTACAGGGTTAAGTGAGGGGACCCAAGCTTTCTTT; CDR3 protein: CASRITGLSEGTQAFF
D gene: NA; clone size: few; J gene: TRBJ2-1; V gene: TRBV27; CDR3 DNA: TGTGCCAGCAGTCTCCTCGGGACTCATCTCTCCTACAATGAGCAGTTCTTC; CDR3 protein: CASSLLGTHLSYNEQFF
D gene: TRBD1; clone size: NA; J gene: TRBJ2-7; V gene: TRBV6-6; CDR3 DNA: TGTGCCAGCAGCACACTGCCGGGACAGGGGGCATACGAGCAGTACTTC; CDR3 protein: CASSTLPGQGAYEQYF
D gene: TRBD1; clone size: NA; J gene: TRBJ2-7; V gene: TRBV10-3; CDR3 DNA: TGTGCCATCAGTGACTTGGGACAGGGGAGCTACGAGCAGTACTTC; CDR3 protein: CAISDLGQGSYEQYF
D gene: NA; clone size: NA; J gene: TRBJ2-1; V gene: TRBV7-3; CDR3 DNA: TGTGCCAGCAGCCTGAGGTACAATGAGCAGTTCTTC; CDR3 protein: CASSLRYNEQFF
D gene: NA; clone size: NA; J gene: TRBJ1-1; V gene: TRBV13; CDR3 DNA: TGTGCCAGCAGCTCCCCCCCGGACACTGAAGCTTTCTTT; CDR3 protein: CASSSPPDTEAFF
D gene: NA; clone size: NA; J gene: TRBJ2-5; V gene: TRBV7-2; CDR3 DNA: TGTGCCAGCAGCGCTAGGAGGGGACAAGAGACCCAGTACTTC; CDR3 protein: CASSARRGQETQYF
D gene: TRBD2; clone size: NA; J gene: TRBJ2-1; V gene: TRBV18; CDR3 DNA: TGTGCCAGCTCACCACCCAGCGGGAGCTCCTACAATGAGCAGTTCTTC; CDR3 protein: CASSPPSGSSYNEQFF
D gene: TRBD2; clone size: NA; J gene: TRBJ2-5; V gene: TRBV19; CDR3 DNA: TGTGCCAGTAGTCCGAGTACCGGGACTAGCGGGAGGCGCCAAGAGACCCAGTACTTC; CDR3 protein: CASSPSTGTSGRRQETQYF
D gene: NA; clone size: NA; J gene: TRBJ2-5; V gene: TRBV28; CDR3 DNA: TGTGCCAGCAGTGGCGGGGTGACGCACCGCCTCCAAGAGACCCAGTACTTC; CDR3 protein: CASSGGVTHRLQETQYF
D gene: NA; clone size: NA; J gene: TRBJ1-2; V gene: TRBV6-1; CDR3 DNA: TGTGCCAGCAGTGAAGGGAGGGGCCGTCGGGGCTACACCTTC; CDR3 protein: CASSEGRGRRGYTF
D gene: NA; clone size: once; J gene: TRBJ1-1; V gene: TRBV15; CDR3 DNA: TGTGCCACCAGCCGCGACAGGCTACAGGGCACTGAAGCTTTCTTT; CDR3 protein: CATSRDRLQGTEAFF
D gene: NA; clone size: once; J gene: TRBJ2-1; V gene: TRBV9; CDR3 DNA: TGTGCCAGCAGCGTCAGGGACACCTACTCCTACAATGAGCAGTTCTTC; CDR3 protein: CASSVRDTYSYNEQFF
D gene: TRBD1; clone size: once; J gene: TRBJ2-3; V gene: TRBV10-3; CDR3 DNA: TGTGCCATCAGTGGGACAGGGAGTACAGATACGCAGTATTTT; CDR3 protein: CAISGTGSTDTQYF
D gene: TRBD1; clone size: once; J gene: TRBJ1-5; V gene: TRBV18; CDR3 DNA: TGTGCCAGCTCACCGGGACAGGGCACCAATCAGCCCCAGCATTTT; CDR3 protein: CASSPGQGTNQPQHF
D gene: NA; clone size: NA; J gene: TRBJ2-3; V gene: TRBV6-6; CDR3 DNA: TGTGCCAGCAGTTACGTCAGGGGCGCGGCAGATACGCAGTATTTT; CDR3 protein: CASSYVRGAADTQYF
D gene: NA; clone size: NA; J gene: TRBJ2-5; V gene: TRBV4-1; CDR3 DNA: TGCGCCAGCAGCCAAGATTTGGGCAGGGTGGTAGAGACCCAGTACTTC; CDR3 protein: CASSQDLGRVVETQYF
D gene: TRBD2; clone size: NA; J gene: TRBJ2-1; V gene: TRBV10-3; CDR3 DNA: TGTGCCGCGACTAGCGGACCCTACAATGAGCAGTTCTTC; CDR3 protein: CAATSGPYNEQFF